These 4 T cell receptor beta chains were all obtained from the same sample, sequenced in a study of Tregs in tolerant kidney transplant recipients. Sequenced by immunoSEQ multiplex PCR; TCRdb stores in-frame clones only, minus some. The sample yields 55,000 to 70,000 clones, over 75% seen once. The material was Tregs from blood, obtained before the transplant. These receptors were obtained from a human donor who received a combined kidney and bone marrow transplant.

In the case of this clone: One end of the junction fails to match germline, which may point to a read error. The chain has TRBV6-5 and TRBJ1-6; D remains ambiguous. This CDR3 comprises 12 residues. Looked up from germline, CDR1 is MNHEY and CDR2 is SVGAGI. The CDR3 nucleotides read TGTGCCAGCAGTCACTCGAATTCACCCCTCCACTTT. This translates into CASSHSNSPLHF.

This chain uses TRBV22-1 with TRBJ2-6; TRBD2, as called in the table, went unchecked against the DNA. TRBV22-1 has pseudogene status. The CDR3 spans 18 residues. Here the CDR3 reads CPGRVLRKRTKAGNVLTF. CDR3 bases: TGTCCTGGGAGAGTGCTTCGAAAGCGAACAAAGGCGGGCAACGTCCTGACTTTC.

In this sample, this clone turned up a few times. This chain links TRBV6-5 with TRBJ2-5, with 8 bases identical to TRBD2. This CDR3 is 13 amino acids long. J gave up 2 bases and V 6 bases, and 2 bases lay outside the gene matches. Looked up from germline, CDR1 is MNHEY and CDR2 is SVGAGI. The CDR3 DNA reads TGTGCCAGCAGCCCGGGGGGGCAAGAGACCCAGTACTTC. This sequence encodes CASSPGGQETQYF.

This sequence joins TRBV18 and TRBJ2-1; TRBD2 matches 12 bases. The V and J ends lost 5 bases and 7 bases, in that order; junction bases with no gene match: 6. CDR3 length: 15 residues. Germline V gives CDR1 KGHSH, CDR2 LQKENI. Written as DNA, the CDR3 is TGTGCCAGCTCAACGACTAGCGGGAGTGGGAATGAGCAGTTCTTC. Amino acid sequence: CASSTTSGSGNEQFF.